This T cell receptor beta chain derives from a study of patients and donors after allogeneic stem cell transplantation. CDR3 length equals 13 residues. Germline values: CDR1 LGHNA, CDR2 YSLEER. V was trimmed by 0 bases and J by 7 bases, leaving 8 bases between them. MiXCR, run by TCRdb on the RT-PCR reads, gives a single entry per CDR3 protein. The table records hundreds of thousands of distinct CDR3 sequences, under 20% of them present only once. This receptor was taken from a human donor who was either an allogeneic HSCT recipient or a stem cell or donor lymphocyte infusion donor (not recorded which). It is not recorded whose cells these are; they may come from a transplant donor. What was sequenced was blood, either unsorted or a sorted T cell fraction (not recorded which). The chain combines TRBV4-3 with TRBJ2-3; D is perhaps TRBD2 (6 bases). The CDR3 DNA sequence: TGCGCCAGCAGCCAAGATGGAGGGAATACGCAGTATTTT. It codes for CASSQDGGNTQYF.